These T cell receptor beta chains were read from a single sample in a study of T cell changes during pregnancy in multiple sclerosis. Clones were read by immunoSEQ multiplex PCR, and TCRdb kept only the in-frame ones, dropping some. The table has 75,000 to 95,000 clones, less than 95% seen once. Sample: peripheral blood, taken in the first trimester of pregnancy. The receptors come from a female donor in good health, enrolled as a control in a pregnancy study. Both conserved end residues are part of each CDR3. Each record gives: clone size, J gene, D gene, V gene, CDR3 protein, CDR3 DNA. D genes are given only for firm matches. Size tells how often a clone was seen (once, few, many) or the class of an expanded clone, and some rows leave it out.

few TRBJ1-6 . TRBV6-6 CASSRQQGSPLHF TGTGCCAGCAGCCGCCAACAGGGCTCCCCCCTCCACTTT
. TRBJ1-1 TRBD1 TRBV30 CAWSSDRAWNTEAFF TGTGCCTGGAGTTCGGACAGGGCGTGGAACACTGAAGCTTTCTTT
. TRBJ2-2 TRBD2 TRBV7-7 CASSPLGSGGAATGELFF TGTGCTAGCAGCCCCCTTGGTAGCGGGGGGGCCGCGACCGGGGAGCTGTTTTTT
. TRBJ2-2 . TRBV4-1 CASSPPRGALSGELFF TGCGCCAGCAGCCCACCCCGGGGGGCTCTTTCCGGGGAGCTGTTTTTT
. TRBJ2-2 TRBD1 TRBV5-6 CASSLMGQGGTGELFF TGTGCCAGCAGCTTGATGGGACAGGGGGGCACCGGGGAGCTGTTTTTT
. TRBJ1-5 . TRBV4-3 CASSQGLLGQPQHF TGCGCCAGCAGCCAAGGACTCCTCGGTCAGCCCCAGCATTTT
once TRBJ2-2 . TRBV5-6 CASSIRDVGELFF TGTGCCAGCAGCATCAGGGATGTCGGGGAGCTGTTTTTT
. TRBJ2-3 TRBD2 TRBV10-3 CAISESTRGLSTDTQYF TGTGCCATCAGTGAGTCGACGCGGGGACTAAGCACAGATACGCAGTATTTT
. TRBJ1-2 . TRBV20-1 CSARLNYGYTF TGCAGTGCTAGACTAAACTATGGCTACACCTTC
. TRBJ2-3 TRBD2 TRBV6-5 CASSGAGGLDTQYF TGTGCCAGCAGTGGAGCGGGGGGGCTGGATACGCAGTATTTT
. TRBJ2-2 TRBD1 TRBV6-1 CAIHSGGPITGELFF TGTGCCATCCACTCAGGGGGCCCTATCACCGGGGAGCTGTTTTTT
. TRBJ2-7 TRBD1 TRBV5-4 CASSLMDRGNYEQYF TGTGCCAGCAGCTTGATGGACAGGGGGAATTACGAGCAGTACTTC
. TRBJ2-6 . TRBV7-3 CASSEPGANVLTF TGTGCCAGCAGCGAGCCTGGGGCCAACGTCCTGACTTTC
. TRBJ1-2 . TRBV29-1 CSALQGGDYGYTF TGCAGCGCCCTACAGGGAGGGGACTATGGCTACACCTTC
. TRBJ2-1 . TRBV11-3 CASSREGRASTGNEQFF TGTGCCAGCAGCCGGGAAGGTCGGGCTAGCACCGGCAATGAGCAGTTCTTC
. TRBJ2-7 . TRBV19 CASSGQGGHEQYF TGTGCCAGTAGTGGTCAGGGTGGCCACGAGCAGTACTTC
few TRBJ1-1 . TRBV7-5 CARPRGLLNTEAFF TGTGCCAGACCCCGGGGACTGCTGAACACTGAAGCTTTCTTT
once TRBJ1-4 TRBD1 TRBV29-1 CSAWTGEKLFF TGCAGCGCCTGGACAGGGGAAAAACTGTTTTTT
. TRBJ2-1 . TRBV11-2 CASSPLDSSYNEQFF TGTGCCAGCAGCCCCCTTGACAGCTCCTACAATGAGCAGTTCTTC
once TRBJ2-7 TRBD1 TRBV6-5 CASRRDRGLTYEQYF TGTGCCAGCAGGCGAGACAGGGGGCTGACCTACGAGCAGTACTTC
. TRBJ2-5 . TRBV4-2 CASSQREGVRETQYF TGTGCCAGCAGCCAAAGGGAAGGGGTGAGGGAGACCCAGTACTTC
. TRBJ1-2 . TRBV6-5 CASSRTRGGGYTF TGTGCCAGCAGTCGGACGCGGGGAGGAGGCTACACCTTC
. TRBJ2-7 . TRBV7-6 CASSFGQPLYEQYF TGTGCCAGCAGCTTCGGACAGCCCCTCTACGAGCAGTACTTC
. TRBJ2-1 TRBD2 TRBV6-5 CASSTASGGEVEQFF TGTGCCAGCAGTACCGCTAGCGGGGGGGAAGTTGAGCAGTTCTTC
. TRBJ2-3 . TRBV14 CASSLDRPATDTQYF TGTGCCAGCAGCCTGGACAGACCGGCTACAGATACGCAGTATTTT
. TRBJ1-2 . TRBV18 CASSPFAQGYGYTF TGTGCCAGCTCACCGTTTGCACAGGGTTATGGCTACACCTTC
. TRBJ1-1 . TRBV7-9 CASSLRGDGNTEAFF TGTGCCAGCAGCTTACGGGGGGATGGGAACACTGAAGCTTTCTTT
. TRBJ2-5 TRBD1 TRBV5-1 CASSGGDRGLRETQYF TGCGCCAGCAGCGGCGGGGACAGGGGGCTGAGGGAGACCCAGTACTTC